This T cell receptor (beta chain) was identified during a study of blood T cell repertoires in COVID-19. Study information: From the United States, Italy and Spain came samples of acute and convalescent COVID-19.

This clone was seen ten or more times. Generated by immunoSEQ multiplex PCR, the TCRdb table keeps only in-frame clones and is missing some. The table has over 110,000 clones, about 80% seen once. The sample taken for sequencing was PBMCs or T cells enriched from blood (not recorded which). This clonotype was sampled from a man aged 50-60 years in a cohort exposed to, infected with or recovered from COVID-19 (not recorded which).

CDR3 protein: CASSTGTGGANEKLFF. DNA for the CDR3: TGTGCCAGCAGCACTGGGACGGGGGGAGCTAATGAAAAACTGTTTTTT. V and J are TRBV5-6 and TRBJ1-4; TRBD1 is a possible D gene (5 bases). Germline CDR1 and CDR2: SGHDT and YYEEEE. The CDR3 length is 16 residues. Trimming pared 4 bases from V and 3 bases from J, leaving 16 bases between.